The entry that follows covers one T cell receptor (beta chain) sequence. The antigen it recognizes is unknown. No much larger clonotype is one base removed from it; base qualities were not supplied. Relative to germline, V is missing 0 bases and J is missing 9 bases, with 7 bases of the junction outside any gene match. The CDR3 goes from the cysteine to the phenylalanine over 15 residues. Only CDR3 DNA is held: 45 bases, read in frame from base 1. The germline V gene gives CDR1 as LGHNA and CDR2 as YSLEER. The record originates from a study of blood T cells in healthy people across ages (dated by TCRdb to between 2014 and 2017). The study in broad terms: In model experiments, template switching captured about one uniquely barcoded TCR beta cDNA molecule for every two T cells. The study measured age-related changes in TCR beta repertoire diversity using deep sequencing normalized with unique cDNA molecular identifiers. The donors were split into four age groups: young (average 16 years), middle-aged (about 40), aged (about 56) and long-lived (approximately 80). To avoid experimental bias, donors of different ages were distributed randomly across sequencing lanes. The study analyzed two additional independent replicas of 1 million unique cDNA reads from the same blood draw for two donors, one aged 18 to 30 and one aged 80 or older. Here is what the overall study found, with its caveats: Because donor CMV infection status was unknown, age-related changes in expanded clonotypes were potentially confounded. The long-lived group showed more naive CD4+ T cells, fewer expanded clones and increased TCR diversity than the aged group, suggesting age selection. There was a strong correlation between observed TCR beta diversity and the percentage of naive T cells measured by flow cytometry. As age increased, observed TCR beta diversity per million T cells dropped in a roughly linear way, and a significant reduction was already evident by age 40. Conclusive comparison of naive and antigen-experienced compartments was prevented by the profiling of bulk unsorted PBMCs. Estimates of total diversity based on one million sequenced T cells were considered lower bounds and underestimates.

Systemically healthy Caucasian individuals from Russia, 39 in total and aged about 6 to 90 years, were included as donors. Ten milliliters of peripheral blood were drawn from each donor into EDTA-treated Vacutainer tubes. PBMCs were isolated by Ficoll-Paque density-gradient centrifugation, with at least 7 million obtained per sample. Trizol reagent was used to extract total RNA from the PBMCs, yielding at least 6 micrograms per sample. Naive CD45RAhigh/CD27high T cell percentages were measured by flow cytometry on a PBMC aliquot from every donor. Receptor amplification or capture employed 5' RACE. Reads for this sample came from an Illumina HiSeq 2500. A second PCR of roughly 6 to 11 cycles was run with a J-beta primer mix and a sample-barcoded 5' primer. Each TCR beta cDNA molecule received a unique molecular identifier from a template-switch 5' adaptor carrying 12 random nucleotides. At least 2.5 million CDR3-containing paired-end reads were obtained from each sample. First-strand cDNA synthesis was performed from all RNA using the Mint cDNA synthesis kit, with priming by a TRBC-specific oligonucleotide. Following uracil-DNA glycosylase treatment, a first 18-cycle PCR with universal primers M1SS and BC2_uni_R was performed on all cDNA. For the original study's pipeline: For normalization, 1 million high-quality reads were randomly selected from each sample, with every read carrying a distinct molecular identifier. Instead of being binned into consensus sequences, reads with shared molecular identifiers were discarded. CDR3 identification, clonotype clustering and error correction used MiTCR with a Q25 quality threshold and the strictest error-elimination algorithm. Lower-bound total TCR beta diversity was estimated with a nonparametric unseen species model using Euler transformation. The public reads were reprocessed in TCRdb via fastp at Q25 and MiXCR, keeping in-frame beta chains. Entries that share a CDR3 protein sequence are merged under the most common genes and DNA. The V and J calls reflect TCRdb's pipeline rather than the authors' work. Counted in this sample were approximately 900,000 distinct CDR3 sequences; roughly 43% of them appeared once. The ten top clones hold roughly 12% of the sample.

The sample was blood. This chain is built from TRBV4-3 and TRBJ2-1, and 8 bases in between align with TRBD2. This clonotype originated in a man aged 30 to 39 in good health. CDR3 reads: CASSQEGRGGAEQFF. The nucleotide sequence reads TGCGCCAGCAGCCAAGAGGGTCGGGGGGGGGCTGAGCAGTTCTTC.